Each of the 2 T cell receptor beta chains below was sequenced from the same sample in a study of regulatory T cells in long-lasting Graves disease. Researchers made TCR beta libraries by using iRepertoire HTBI primers and running Arm-PCR on CDR3 regions. TCRdb fed the multiplex PCR reads into MiXCR, producing one record per CDR3 protein. The table has roughly 300,000 distinct CDR3 sequences, about 18% seen once; the top ten hold less than 35%. Time point: persistent/refractory GD, antithyroid drugs over 5 years with positive TRAb. Researchers made the TCR library from RNA that was extracted from PBMCs. The sample in question was peripheral blood mononuclear cells (PBMCs), obtained when the disease was refractory, from a patient treated with antithyroid drugs. Receptors were obtained from a female donor with Graves disease.

The V gene is TRBV20-1, the J gene TRBJ2-3; weak D call: TRBD2 (5 bases). Trimming removed 7 bases at V and 0 bases at J, with 17 bases between. Germline lookup yields CDR1 DFQATT and CDR2 SNEGSKA (reference sequence). The CDR3 loop spans 15 amino acids. The CDR3 DNA is TGCAGTGGATTACTTAGCGACCAAAGCACAGATACGCAGTATTTT. Translating it yields CSGLLSDQSTDTQYF.

This clonotype was seen a few times. The chain employs TRBV20-1 and TRBJ2-7; 8 nucleotides line up with TRBD1. Trimming took 4 bases from V and 7 from J; bases not matched to a gene: 18. The CDR3 is 16 residues long. CDR1 is DFQATT, CDR2 SNEGSKA, per germline (reference sequence). DNA of the CDR3: TGCAGTGCTATCTCTCCGCACAGGGGGTTTTCGGGGGAGCAGTACTTC. Its protein product is CSAISPHRGFSGEQYF.